This T cell receptor beta chain was identified during a study of Graves' ophthalmopathy and Graves' hyperthyroidism. Study findings and constraints: At around 68% sensitivity and roughly 72% specificity, the model predicted progression of the ophthalmopathy.

The study amplified TCR beta CDR3 regions using RNA transcripts. HTBI-primed first-round RT-PCR preceded second-round multiplex PCR. TCRdb re-analysed the multiplex PCR reads in MiXCR, keeping a single row per CDR3 protein. Among about 620,000 distinct CDR3 sequences listed, about 24% were seen once. Each diagnosis was determined on the basis of clinical symptoms, serum thyroxine, TRAb, thyroid ultrasound and orbital computed tomography. The CDR3 is 14 amino acids. Between the trimmed V and J ends, which lost 0 bases and 2 bases, there was a span of 8 bases. The germline V gene encodes CDR1 MGHRA and CDR2 YSYEKL. This clonotype was seen only a few times. Its antigen remains unknown.

The chain uses TRBV4-1 and TRBJ2-7; D perhaps matches TRBD1 (5 bases). The sequence derives from a woman in her late teens or twenties with stable Graves' hyperthyroidism. Some clones in this sample may be carry-over from other donors' samples. Sequencing was done on a sample of peripheral blood. The CDR3 DNA is TGCGCCAGCAGCCAAGATAGGGGCGCCTACGAGCAGTACTTC. This encodes CASSQDRGAYEQYF.